A single sample gave rise to the 8 T cell receptor beta chains below, sequenced in a study of T cells after yellow fever vaccination. Via MiXCR, TCRdb re-called the 5' RACE reads, giving one row per CDR3 protein. The table has under 300,000 distinct CDR3 sequences, 13% seen once. Here the sequenced sample was CD4+ T cells sorted from PBMCs, taken 45 days after the yellow fever booster vaccination. The receptors stem from a young man who received the YFV17D yellow fever vaccine.

This clonotype was recorded a few times. The chain carries TRBV7-9 and TRBJ2-3; 14 bases fit TRBD2. Per the germline V gene, CDR1 is SEHNR and CDR2 is FQNEAQ (reference sequence). The ends lost 4 bases at V and 5 bases at J; junction bases unmatched: 8. CDR3 length: 17 residues. CDR3 protein: CASSSPGLAGVVDTQYF. In DNA, the CDR3 is TGTGCCAGCAGCTCCCCGGGACTAGCGGGAGTAGTAGATACGCAGTATTTT.

The gene calls are TRBV4-3 and TRBJ1-3, with TRBD1 identical over 7 bases. CDR3 length: 15 amino acids. In germline, CDR1 is LGHNA, CDR2 YSLEER. With 3 bases clipped from V and 7 bases from J, the junction kept 9 bases outside the gene matches. As DNA, the CDR3 is TGCGCCAGCAGCCAGGACAGGTTATATCGGAACACCATATATTTT. It specifies CASSQDRLYRNTIYF.

This clonotype was found a few times. The DNA is left out, because the CDR3 cannot be placed on it with certainty; the CDR3 is given as TCRdb lists it. This chain uses TRBV7-5 with TRBJ2-7; the table's D call, TRBD2, was not checked against the DNA. TRBV7-5 is deemed a pseudogene. The CDR3 is 18 residues long, counting both termini. The CDR3 spells CISVPEAPPGLRYYEQYF.

The chain joins TRBV11-2 to TRBJ2-5, with 9 bases fitting TRBD2. This CDR3 spans 18 amino acids. CDR1 and CDR2 from the germline V gene are SGHAT and FQNNGV. With 5 bases clipped from V and 1 base from J, the junction kept 14 bases outside the gene matches. The DNA for the CDR3 is TGTGCCAGCAGCCTCCGACTTTTTGTGACTAGCGGCCAAGAGACCCAGTACTTC. It encodes CASSLRLFVTSGQETQYF.

The chain carries TRBV7-9 and TRBJ2-7; D gene unclear. Germline V gene sequence: CDR1 SEHNR, CDR2 FQNEAQ (reference sequence). This CDR3 is built from 15 residues. With 5 bases removed from V and 5 bases from J, the gap between germline ends came to 19 bases. CDR3 nucleotide sequence: TGTGCCAGCAGCCGTCCCCAAAGAATTCCGAACGAGCAGTACTTC. Translation: CASSRPQRIPNEQYF.

J is TRBJ2-2 and V is TRBV7-2, with a weak D call TRBD2 (6 bases). The length of the CDR3 is 16 residues. Germline V gene lookup returns CDR1 SGHTA and CDR2 FQGNSA. Trimming took 1 base from V and 0 from J, leaving 9 bases between them. CDR3 protein: CASSLGASANTGELFF. Written as DNA, the CDR3 is TGTGCCAGCAGCTTAGGAGCTAGCGCGAACACCGGGGAGCTGTTTTTT.

The chain joins TRBV4-2 to TRBJ2-7; D is unresolved. Germline CDR1 is LGHNA and CDR2 is YNFKEQ. This CDR3 has 13 amino acids. Trimming removed 3 bases at V and 2 bases at J, with 8 bases between. This chain's CDR3 is CASSQDGTYEQYF. CDR3 DNA: TGTGCCAGCAGCCAGGACGGAACCTACGAGCAGTACTTC.

This clonotype was counted only a few times. The genes are TRBV5-5 and TRBJ1-3; 7 nucleotides match TRBD1. The V and J ends lost 4 bases and 4 bases, in that order; junction bases with no gene match: 8. This CDR3 is 15 amino acids long. Germline CDR1 and CDR2: SGHKS and YYEKEE (reference sequence). The CDR3 reads CASSGIQGSGNTIYF. DNA of the CDR3: TGTGCCAGCAGCGGAATACAGGGGTCCGGAAACACCATATATTTT.